This TCR beta chain appears in the sequencing data of a study of OX40 agonist ivuxolimab in advanced cancers. Study summary: Three individuals attained partial responses, comprising one hepatocellular carcinoma case and two cutaneous melanoma cases.

Profiled with immunoSEQ multiplex PCR; TCRdb holds only in-frame clones, not every one. The table includes roughly 61,000 clones, more than 80% detected once. Germline V gene data show CDR1 as SGHRS and CDR2 as YFSETQ. V trimming: 2 bases; J trimming: 7 bases; junction bases outside the gene matches: 6. This CDR3 comprises 14 residues. V is TRBV5-1 and J is TRBJ1-5; the match to TRBD1 covers 7 bases. The sequence came from an adult with an advanced solid tumor such as melanoma, head and neck, liver or kidney cancer. This specimen was CD4+ or CD8+ T cells sorted from blood, taken in a trial of the OX40 agonist ivuxolimab. CDR3 sequence (DNA): TGCGCCAGCAGCTTAGGGGGCTCAGGACAGCCCCAGCATTTT. Its protein is CASSLGGSGQPQHF.